Here is one T cell receptor (beta chain) with its context. Profiled with immunoSEQ multiplex PCR; TCRdb holds only in-frame clones, not every one. Of about 140,000 clones detected, 75% to 90% appear once; the ten largest clones hold around 40%. This specimen belongs to a study of blood T cell repertoires in COVID-19. For the study at large: PBMCs, B-cell-depleted T cells, or T cells were the source of the cDNA or gDNA that made up the material.

The CDR3 runs 15 residues. Germline V gene data show CDR1 as LNHDA and CDR2 as SQIVND (reference sequence). Unmatched junction bases numbered 9, after V lost 2 bases and J lost 7 bases. The J gene is TRBJ1-2, the V gene TRBV19; 8 nucleotides line up with TRBD1. This sequence was found in a man over 45 who had recovered from COVID-19. Sequenced: peripheral blood. The CDR3: CASSIFGTGEGGYTF. As DNA, the CDR3 is TGTGCCAGTAGTATATTCGGGACAGGAGAAGGTGGCTACACCTTC.